The next 25 T cell receptor beta chains were all read from a single sample in a study of regulatory T cells in long-lasting Graves disease. Building the TCR beta libraries relied on iRepertoire HTBI primers, and CDR3 regions underwent Arm-PCR. TCRdb used MiXCR to reprocess the multiplex PCR reads, holding one entry per CDR3 protein. The data show roughly 450,000 distinct CDR3 sequences, about 20% seen once. Time point in this sample: persistent/refractory GD, antithyroid drugs over 5 years with positive TRAb. Isolated PBMC RNA provided the starting material for the TCR library. The sequences come from peripheral blood mononuclear cells (PBMCs), collected when the disease was refractory, from a patient treated with antithyroid drugs. The receptors here all came from a female donor with Graves disease.

This clonotype has only one observation. The rearrangement uses TRBV19 and TRBJ2-7; D may correspond to TRBD1 or TRBD2 (7 bases each). V was clipped by 2 bases and J by 4 bases, with 12 bases between them. CDR3 length: 14 residues. The germline gives CDR1 LNHDA, CDR2 SQIVND (reference sequence). The CDR3 DNA reads TGTGCCAGTAGTATACACAGGGGAGGGTACGAGCAGTACTTC. This encodes CASSIHRGGYEQYF.

This clonotype occurred a few times. This chain connects TRBV6-1 to TRBJ2-6; no clear D gene. CDR3 size: 14 residues. The V gene's germline CDR1 is MNHNS and CDR2 SASEGT. V was shortened by 9 bases and J by 2 bases, with 11 bases between the two germline ends. CDR3 DNA: TGTGCCAGTCAACTGATCCCTGGGGCCAACGTCCTGACTTTC. This gives the protein CASQLIPGANVLTF.

This clonotype was detected many times. This rearrangement joins TRBV6-1 to TRBJ1-5; maybe TRBD1 (6 bases). The CDR3 spans 13 residues. Germline lookup yields CDR1 MNHNS and CDR2 SASEGT. V was clipped by 8 bases and J by 4 bases, with 12 bases between them. In nucleotides, the CDR3 is TGTGCCAGCTACGGACAGCAGAATCAGCCCCAGCATTTT. It specifies CASYGQQNQPQHF.

This clonotype was seen more than once but under ten times. The gene calls are TRBV20-1 and TRBJ2-5, with D perhaps TRBD2 (6 bases). V lost 1 base to trimming and J lost 4 bases, with 13 bases between them. The CDR3 loop spans 14 amino acids. Germline CDR1 and CDR2: DFQATT and SNEGSKA (reference sequence). In DNA, the CDR3 is TGCAGTGCTAGAGCCCCGGGAGTCGTAGAGACCCAGTACTTC. Translating it yields CSARAPGVVETQYF.

The genes are TRBV5-1 and TRBJ2-7; no firm D call. Germline V gives CDR1 SGHRS, CDR2 YFSETQ. The V end was cut by 2 bases, the J end by 2 bases, with 14 bases between. The CDR3 spans 15 residues. CDR3: CASSFLPMWAYEQYF. In DNA, the CDR3 is TGCGCCAGCAGCTTTCTCCCGATGTGGGCCTACGAGCAGTACTTC.

The sample holds many counts of this clonotype. The chain has TRBV2 and TRBJ2-5, with 8 nucleotides matching TRBD2. The length of the CDR3 is 16 residues. V shed 2 bases and J 3 bases; nucleotides not matched to a gene: 8. CDR1 and CDR2 from the germline V gene are SNHLY and FYNNEI. This CDR3 reads CASSERTSGKKETQYF. The CDR3 coding sequence is TGTGCCAGCAGTGAACGAACTAGCGGAAAAAAAGAGACCCAGTACTTC.

The chain employs TRBV5-1 and TRBJ1-1; TRBD1 might be the D (5 bases). Per the germline V gene, CDR1 is SGHRS and CDR2 is YFSETQ. CDR3 length: 16 amino acids. The ends were cut back, 0 bases at V and 3 bases at J, with 15 bases in the middle. The chain's CDR3 is CASSLVGRVRDTEAFF. The DNA for the CDR3 is TGCGCCAGCAGCTTGGTAGGCAGGGTAAGGGACACTGAAGCTTTCTTT.

Note on this clonotype: One end of the junction varies from germline; a read error may be responsible. The chain couples TRBV24-1 to TRBJ2-4; D ambiguous. The CDR3 sequence is 8 residues long. Germline V gene lookup returns CDR1 KGHDR and CDR2 SFDVKD. CDR3 in DNA: TGTGCCACCAGTGATCGGCTCTTC. This sequence encodes CATSDRLF.

The chain combines TRBV28 with TRBJ1-2; D is ambiguous. Germline V gene sequence: CDR1 MDHEN, CDR2 SYDVKM. V gave up 5 bases and J gave up 0 bases, with 10 bases separating them. CDR3 length equals 14 residues. The CDR3 coding sequence is TGTGCCAGCAGTCTCTATGGGGCTAACTATGGCTACACCTTC. This translates into CASSLYGANYGYTF.

This clonotype was detected only a few times. The chain is built from TRBV5-1 and TRBJ1-2; 9 bases are a match to TRBD1. CDR1 is SGHRS and CDR2 is YFSETQ in the germline V gene. With 4 bases clipped from V and 3 bases from J, the junction kept 4 bases outside the gene matches. CDR3 length: 14 residues. The CDR3 DNA reads TGCGCCAGCAGCAAAAGGACAGGGGACTATGGCTACACCTTC. It translates to CASSKRTGDYGYTF.

This clonotype was counted a few times. The CDR3 spells CASLTGLNEKLFF. CDR3 nucleotides: TGTGCCAGTTTGACAGGACTTAATGAAAAACTGTTTTTT. The J gene is TRBJ1-4, the V gene TRBV28; possibly TRBD1 for D (6 bases). The length of the CDR3 is 13 residues. V lost 9 bases to trimming and J lost 4 bases, with 12 bases between them. Germline V gene lookup returns CDR1 MDHEN and CDR2 SYDVKM.

The chain has TRBV6-1 and TRBJ2-7; D tentatively reads TRBD1 or TRBD2 (5 bases each). With 6 bases removed from V and 0 bases from J, the gap between germline ends came to 18 bases. The CDR3 is made up of 16 amino acids. CDR1 and CDR2 (germline): MNHNS, SASEGT. CDR3 protein: CASRTLPGTASYEQYF. CDR3 DNA sequence: TGTGCCAGCAGGACTCTCCCCGGGACGGCCTCCTACGAGCAGTACTTC.

The chain couples TRBV5-4 to TRBJ1-2, with D uncertain. Germline V gene data show CDR1 as SGHNT and CDR2 as YYREEE (reference sequence). This CDR3 has 14 residues. Trimming cost V 4 bases and J 2 bases, with 12 bases left between them. CDR3 loop: CASSLNQDNYGYTF. The CDR3 nucleotides are TGTGCCAGCAGCCTTAACCAGGACAACTATGGCTACACCTTC.

This clonotype was detected ten times or more. This chain uses TRBV2 with TRBJ2-7, with 8 bases fitting TRBD2. This CDR3 has 15 residues. CDR1 and CDR2 from the germline V gene are SNHLY and FYNNEI. The trim removed 5 bases at V and 5 bases at J, leaving 11 bases unmatched. The CDR3 is CASSITSGKMDEQYF. The CDR3 DNA follows: TGTGCCAGCAGTATAACTAGCGGTAAGATGGACGAGCAGTACTTC.

The chain couples TRBV13 to TRBJ2-7; D not resolved. The ends were cut back, 6 bases at V and 6 bases at J, with 21 bases in the middle. The CDR3 is 15 amino acids. Germline V gene lookup returns CDR1 PRHDT and CDR2 FYEKMQ (reference sequence). The CDR3 loop reads CASSSIGESGCEQYF. For the CDR3, the DNA is TGTGCCAGCAGTTCAATTGGGGAAAGTGGGTGCGAGCAGTACTTC.

This clonotype was picked up a small number of times. The J gene is TRBJ2-7, the V gene TRBV20-1; 10 nucleotides align to TRBD2. V gave up 0 bases and J gave up 4 bases; unmatched junction bases: 9. The CDR3 covers 16 residues. Germline lookup yields CDR1 DFQATT and CDR2 SNEGSKA (reference sequence). CDR3 protein: CSARDWSGRELYEQYF. In DNA form, the CDR3 reads TGCAGTGCTAGAGATTGGAGCGGGAGGGAATTGTACGAGCAGTACTTC.

This CDR3 reads CASGRGPNTEAFF. Here the CDR3 DNA reads TGTGCCAGCGGCAGGGGGCCAAACACTGAAGCTTTCTTT. The chain recombines TRBV7-3 with TRBJ1-1; TRBD1 matches at 8 bases. V lost 8 bases and J lost 2; bases outside the gene matches: 4. From germline, CDR1 is SGHTA and CDR2 FQGTGA. The CDR3 is 13 amino acids.

The V call is TRBV20-1, the J call TRBJ1-2, with 10 bases aligning to TRBD1. This CDR3 spans 16 amino acids. V lost 2 bases, J lost 1 base, and 7 bases stayed unmatched. Germline lookup yields CDR1 DFQATT and CDR2 SNEGSKA (reference sequence). CDR3 loop: CSARFSGQGVNYGYTF. In DNA form, the CDR3 reads TGCAGTGCTAGATTCTCCGGACAGGGGGTTAACTATGGCTACACCTTC.

V is TRBV11-2 and J is TRBJ2-3; 8 bases are a match to TRBD2. The germline V gene has CDR1 SGHAT and CDR2 FQNNGV. Trimming cost V 3 bases and J 2 bases; bases outside gene matches: 7. The CDR3 contains 16 residues. The CDR3 protein is CASSFRRAGDTDTQYF. The CDR3 DNA reads TGTGCCAGCAGCTTTAGGAGAGCGGGAGACACAGATACGCAGTATTTT. The whole variable domain, filled in from reference TRBV11-2 and TRBJ2-3, reads EAGVAQSPRYKIIEKRQSVAFWCNPISGHATLYWYQQILGQGPKLLIQFQNNGVVDDSQLPKDRFSAERLKGVDSTLKIQPAKLEDSAVYLCASSFRRAGDTDTQYFGPGTRLTVL.

The chain couples TRBV19 to TRBJ1-5; D ambiguous. V gave up 6 bases and J gave up 0 bases, with 15 bases separating them. This CDR3 comprises 16 residues. CDR1 and CDR2 (germline): LNHDA, SQIVND (reference sequence). CDR3: CASSTTTGNSNQPQHF. The CDR3 nucleotides are TGTGCCAGTAGCACAACGACGGGGAATAGCAATCAGCCCCAGCATTTT.

This clonotype was found many times. The rearrangement links TRBV20-1 to TRBJ2-2, with D unclear. Per germline, CDR1 DFQATT and CDR2 SNEGSKA (reference sequence). The ends were cut back, 1 base at V and 3 bases at J, with 12 bases in the middle. The CDR3 is made up of 15 amino acids. This CDR3 is CSARGVDQYTGELFF. The CDR3 DNA reads as TGCAGTGCTAGAGGGGTAGATCAATACACCGGGGAGCTGTTTTTT.

This clonotype was observed at least ten times. The chain couples TRBV20-1 to TRBJ2-5, with 8 bases fitting TRBD2. Germline values: CDR1 DFQATT, CDR2 SNEGSKA (reference sequence). Trimming at V came to 3 bases and at J to 1 base, leaving 7 bases not matched to a gene. CDR3 size: 15 residues. The CDR3 sequence: CSASGLAGPQETQYF. CDR3 bases: TGCAGTGCTAGTGGTCTAGCGGGTCCCCAAGAGACCCAGTACTTC.

The chain combines TRBV7-2 with TRBJ2-1; D is undetermined. Germline values: CDR1 SGHTA, CDR2 FQGNSA. Trimming left V 5 bases short and J 1 base short, with 15 bases between. There are 16 residues in the CDR3. For the CDR3, the DNA is TGTGCCAGCAGCCAAGAGGCAACGGCGTCCTACAATGAGCAGTTCTTC. It translates to CASSQEATASYNEQFF. Full variable domain (missing parts from reference TRBV7-2 and TRBJ2-1): GAGVSQSPSNKVTEKGKDVELRCDPISGHTALYWYRQSLGQGLEFLIYFQGNSAPDKSGLPSDRFSAERTGGSVSTLTIQRTQQEDSAVYLCASSQEATASYNEQFFGPGTRLTVL.

This clonotype turned up a few times. The CDR3 nucleotides read TGCAGTGCTAGAGGCCGGGGGACCCCCTACGAGCAGTACTTC. This codes for CSARGRGTPYEQYF. The gene calls are TRBV20-1 and TRBJ2-7; D is perhaps TRBD2 (6 bases). Germline-derived CDR1 and CDR2 are DFQATT and SNEGSKA (reference sequence). The CDR3 loop spans 14 amino acids. V was pared by 1 base and J by 2 bases, with 12 bases between.

CDR3 bases: TGTGCCAGCAGCTCACACTCCAGGGCAGGGGAGCAGTACTTC. Amino acids: CASSSHSRAGEQYF. V usage is TRBV7-9 and J usage is TRBJ2-7; TRBD1 might be the D (5 bases). The V gene lost 4 bases and the J gene lost 7 bases, with 17 bases spanning the gap. The CDR3 contains 14 residues. Germline CDR1 is SEHNR and CDR2 is FQNEAQ (reference sequence).